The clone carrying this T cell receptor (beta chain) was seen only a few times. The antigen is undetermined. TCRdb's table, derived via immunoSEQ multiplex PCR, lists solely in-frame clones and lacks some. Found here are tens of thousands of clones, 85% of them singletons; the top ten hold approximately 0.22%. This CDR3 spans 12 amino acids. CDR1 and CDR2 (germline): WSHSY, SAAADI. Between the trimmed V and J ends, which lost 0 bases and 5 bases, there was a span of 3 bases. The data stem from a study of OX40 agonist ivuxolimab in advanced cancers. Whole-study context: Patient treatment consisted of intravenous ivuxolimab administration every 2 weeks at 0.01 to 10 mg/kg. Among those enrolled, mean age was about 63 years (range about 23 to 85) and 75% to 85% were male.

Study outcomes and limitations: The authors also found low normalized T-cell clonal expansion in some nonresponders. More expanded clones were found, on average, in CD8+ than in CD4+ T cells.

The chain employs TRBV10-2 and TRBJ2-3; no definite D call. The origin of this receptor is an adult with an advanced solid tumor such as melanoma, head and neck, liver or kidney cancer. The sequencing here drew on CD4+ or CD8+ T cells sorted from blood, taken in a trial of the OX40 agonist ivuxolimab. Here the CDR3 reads CASSESGDTQYF. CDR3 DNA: TGCGCCAGCAGTGAGTCGGGAGATACGCAGTATTTT.